This entry describes one T cell receptor beta chain. Antigen specificity is unknown. Germline lookup yields CDR1 MGHDK and CDR2 SYGVNS. The V gene lost 6 bases and the J gene lost 2 bases, with 14 bases spanning the gap. This CDR3 has 14 amino acids. The TCR library protocol was used to attach unique molecular identifiers. These identifiers were attached to individual cDNA molecules. TCRdb redid the calling of the 5' RACE reads with MiXCR, one entry per CDR3 protein. The sample includes tens of thousands of distinct CDR3 sequences, approximately 10% of them seen just once. This sample is drawn from a study of early T cells in non-severe SARS-CoV-2 infection. In the study overall: The authors sequenced bulk RNA from unsorted whole blood, leaving chains unpaired. Whole-study findings and limits: Clonotype matching in VDJdb favored anti-spike CD8 responses and did not capture private and CD4 specificities.

This TCR was recovered from an adult who was a healthcare worker with PCR-confirmed SARS-CoV-2 infection or an uninfected control (not recorded which). This chain uses TRBV25-1 with TRBJ2-7; TRBD1 or TRBD2 may be the D gene (5 bases each). The sequenced sample consisted of whole blood. The CDR3 coding sequence is TGTGCCAGCAGAGCTAAGAGGGGCACCTACGAGCAGTACTTC. Translation gives CASRAKRGTYEQYF.